This T cell receptor (beta chain) was identified in a study of stem cell transplantation in POMP-related autoinflammatory disease. Study results and limitations: Unique TRB V-J gene pairings were limited in number in patients with PRAID. Across all analyzed T-cell subsets, patients with PRAID tended toward reduced diversity and increased clonality.

Germline CDR1 LNHDA, CDR2 SQIVND (reference sequence). The germline V and J ends were trimmed by 4 bases and 2 bases, with 6 bases remaining between them. The length of the CDR3 is 14 residues. Using immunoSEQ multiplex PCR, the repertoire was profiled, and TCRdb retains in-frame clones only, with some absent. The sample lists over 25,000 clones; 88% were seen once. In this sample, this clone turned up a few times. The antigen is not known. This sample comprised CD4+ T cells from PBMCs, obtained before stem cell transplantation. The chain has TRBV19 and TRBJ2-6; D remains ambiguous. The origin of this receptor is a human donor with POMP-related autoinflammation and immune dysregulation (PRAID). The CDR3 here is CASSSWAGANVLTF. DNA of the CDR3: TGTGCCAGTAGTAGCTGGGCTGGGGCCAACGTCCTGACTTTC. The whole variable domain, filled in from reference TRBV19 and TRBJ2-6, reads DGGITQSPKYLFRKEGQNVTLSCEQNLNHDAMYWYRQDPGQGLRLIYYSQIVNDFQKGDIAEGYSVSREKKESFPLTVTSAQKNPTAFYLCASSSWAGANVLTFGAGSRLTVL.